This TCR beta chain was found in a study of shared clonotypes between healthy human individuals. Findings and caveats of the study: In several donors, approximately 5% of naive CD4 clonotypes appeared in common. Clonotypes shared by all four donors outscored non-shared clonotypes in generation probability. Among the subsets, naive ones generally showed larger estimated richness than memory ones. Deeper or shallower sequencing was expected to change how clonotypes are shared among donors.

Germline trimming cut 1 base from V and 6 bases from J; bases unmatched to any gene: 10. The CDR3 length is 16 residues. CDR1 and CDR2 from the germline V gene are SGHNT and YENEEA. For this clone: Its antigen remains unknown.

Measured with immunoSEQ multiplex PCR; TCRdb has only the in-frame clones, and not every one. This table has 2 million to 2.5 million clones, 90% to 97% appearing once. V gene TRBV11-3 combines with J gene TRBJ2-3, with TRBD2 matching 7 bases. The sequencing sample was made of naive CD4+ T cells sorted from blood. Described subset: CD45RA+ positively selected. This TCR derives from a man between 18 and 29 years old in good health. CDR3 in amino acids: CASSLGGGVFPDTQYF. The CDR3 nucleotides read TGTGCCAGCAGCTTAGGGGGGGGAGTTTTTCCGGATACGCAGTATTTT.